These 5 T cell receptor beta chains came from one sample sequenced in a study of cytomegalovirus exposure and HLA in healthy donors. The data were produced by immunoSEQ multiplex PCR, yet TCRdb's version contains in-frame clones alone and is incomplete. Among around 300,000 clones listed, 70% to 90% were seen once. Input material: PBMCs. The receptors were sampled from a woman in her late teens or twenties in good health and CMV-seronegative.

This rearrangement joins TRBV7-6 to TRBJ1-5; 10 bases line up with TRBD1. The CDR3 is 16 amino acids. V dropped 5 bases and J dropped 7; count of bases not matched to a gene: 11. The germline V gene encodes CDR1 SGHVS and CDR2 FNYEAQ. CDR3 loop: CASSPRTGGLWQPQHF. The DNA for the CDR3 is TGTGCCAGCAGCCCCAGGACAGGGGGGCTTTGGCAGCCCCAGCATTTT.

As for this clone: This same CDR3 is encoded by further DNA sequences in the sample. The chain uses TRBV9 and TRBJ1-5; D is unresolved. CDR3 length: 13 amino acids. The V gene's germline CDR1 is SGDLS and CDR2 YYNGEE. Trimming shortened V by 0 bases and J by 4 bases, and 5 bases separated the two germline ends. CDR3 in DNA: TGTGCCAGCAGCGTAGGAGCTAATCAGCCCCAGCATTTT. Residues: CASSVGANQPQHF. Together with reference TRBV9 and TRBJ1-5, the CDR3 gives the full variable domain: DSGVTQTPKHLITATGQRVTLRCSPRSGDLSVYWYQQSLDQGLQFLIQYYNGEERAKGNILERFSAQQFPDLHSELNLSSLELGDSALYFCASSVGANQPQHFGDGTRLSIL.

The chain combines TRBV18 with TRBJ2-2; 8 nucleotides match TRBD2. J was trimmed by 0 bases and V by 1 base; bases with no gene match: 1. The CDR3 is 16 residues long. Per germline, CDR1 KGHSH and CDR2 LQKENI. This CDR3 is CASSPQGLANTGELFF. The CDR3 DNA reads as TGTGCCAGCTCACCACAGGGACTAGCGAACACCGGGGAGCTGTTTTTT.

This chain links TRBV5-6 with TRBJ2-2; a weak D match, TRBD1 (5 bases). The CDR3 sequence is 17 residues long. CDR1 is SGHDT and CDR2 is YYEEEE in the germline V gene. V lost 4 bases and J lost 3, with 19 bases in between. The CDR3 protein is CASSQGLEGIHTGELFF. The DNA for the CDR3 is TGTGCCAGCAGCCAGGGTCTAGAAGGGATACACACCGGGGAGCTGTTTTTT.

The rearrangement uses TRBV10-3 and TRBJ1-5; D gene unclear. V shed 2 bases and J shed 0 bases, with 8 bases lying between them. Germline CDR1 and CDR2: ENHRY and SYGVKD. The CDR3 covers 15 residues. The CDR3 region has the DNA TGTGCCATCAGTGAGCGGGAAAGTAGCAATCAGCCCCAGCATTTT. This gives the protein CAISERESSNQPQHF.